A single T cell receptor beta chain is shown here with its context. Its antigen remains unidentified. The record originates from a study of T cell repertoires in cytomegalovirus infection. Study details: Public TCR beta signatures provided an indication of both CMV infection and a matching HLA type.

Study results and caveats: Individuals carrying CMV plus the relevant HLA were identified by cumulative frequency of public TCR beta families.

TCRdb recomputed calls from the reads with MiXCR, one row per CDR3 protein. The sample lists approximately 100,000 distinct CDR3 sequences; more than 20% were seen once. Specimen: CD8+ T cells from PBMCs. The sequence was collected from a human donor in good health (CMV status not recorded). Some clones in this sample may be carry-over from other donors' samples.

The CDR3 DNA reads as TGTGCCAGCAGCTTAGTCCTAGCGGGCCGGGAGCAGTTCTTC. Translation: CASSLVLAGREQFF. The chain carries TRBV7-9 and TRBJ2-1; TRBD2 agrees at 8 bases. Germline V gives CDR1 SEHNR, CDR2 FQNEAQ (reference sequence). The ends lost 1 base at V and 10 bases at J; junction bases unmatched: 6. This CDR3 is built from 14 residues.